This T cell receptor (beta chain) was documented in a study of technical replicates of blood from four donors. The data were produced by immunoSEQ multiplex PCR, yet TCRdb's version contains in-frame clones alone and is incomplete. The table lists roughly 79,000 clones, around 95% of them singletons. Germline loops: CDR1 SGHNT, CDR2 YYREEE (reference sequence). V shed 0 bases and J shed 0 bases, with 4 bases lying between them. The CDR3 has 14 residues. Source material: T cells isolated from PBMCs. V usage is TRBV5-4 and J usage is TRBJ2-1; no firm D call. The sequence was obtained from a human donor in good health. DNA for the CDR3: TGTGCCAGCAGCTTGGACAACTCCTACAATGAGCAGTTCTTC. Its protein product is CASSLDNSYNEQFF.